This TCR beta chain was retrieved from a study of blood T cell repertoires in COVID-19. Study in general: COVID-19 samples, acute and convalescent, were from the United States, Italy and Spain. T cells, B-cell-depleted T cells, or PBMCs supplied cDNA or gDNA.

Some clones are missing from TCRdb's copy, which holds only in-frame ones; the method was immunoSEQ multiplex PCR. The sample contains about 310,000 clones, more than 75% of which appear only once. Germline loops: CDR1 LNHNV, CDR2 YYDKDF (reference sequence). Trimming pared 1 base from V and 3 bases from J, leaving 9 bases between. The CDR3 length is 15 residues. The chain couples TRBV15 to TRBJ1-4; D not certain. The specimen sequenced was peripheral blood. The receptor was derived from a man aged 45-65 years with active or convalescent COVID-19. The CDR3 here is CATSRAAVPNEKLFF. In DNA form, the CDR3 reads TGTGCCACCAGCAGAGCAGCGGTCCCTAATGAAAAACTGTTTTTT.